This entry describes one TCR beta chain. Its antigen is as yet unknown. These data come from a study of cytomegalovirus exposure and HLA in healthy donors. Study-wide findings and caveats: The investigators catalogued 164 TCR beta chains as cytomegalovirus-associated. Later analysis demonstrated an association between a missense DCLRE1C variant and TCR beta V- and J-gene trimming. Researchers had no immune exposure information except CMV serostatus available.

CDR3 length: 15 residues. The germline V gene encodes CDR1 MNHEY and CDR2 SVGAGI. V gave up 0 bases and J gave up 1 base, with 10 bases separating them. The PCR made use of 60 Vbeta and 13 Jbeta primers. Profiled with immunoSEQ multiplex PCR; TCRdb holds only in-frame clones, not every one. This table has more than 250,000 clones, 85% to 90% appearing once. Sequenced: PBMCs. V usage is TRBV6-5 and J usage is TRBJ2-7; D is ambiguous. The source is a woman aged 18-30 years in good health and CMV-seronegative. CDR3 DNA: TGTGCCAGCAGTTACTCCCTTACAGTTTCCTACGAGCAGTACTTC. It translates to CASSYSLTVSYEQYF.